The clone carrying this TCR beta chain showed up many times. Its target is unknown. This sample is part of a study of regulatory T cells in long-lasting Graves disease. Notes on the study in general: Small numbers of samples may have cut accuracy. Persistent disease was associated with favored TRBV28 usage and with favored use of TRBJ1-2 and TRBJ2-5.

The time point was: persistent/refractory GD, antithyroid drugs over 5 years with positive TRAb. The TCR library was made from RNA that had been extracted from PBMCs in TRIzol. A peripheral blood sample, roughly 9.8 milliliters in volume, was drawn into EDTA tubes. Arm-PCR of CDR3 regions and iRepertoire HTBI primers were used to build TCR beta libraries. TCRdb independently ran MiXCR on the multiplex PCR reads; one entry per CDR3 protein. Here the sample spans over 650,000 distinct CDR3 sequences, approximately 29% being singletons. Germline values: CDR1 LGHNT, CDR2 FRNRAP. Trimming took 2 bases from V and 4 from J, leaving 15 bases between them. This CDR3 comprises 15 residues.

This sequence joins TRBV12-5 and TRBJ2-7; perhaps D is TRBD1 or TRBD2 (5 bases each). The origin of this receptor is a female donor with Graves disease. Sequences were derived from peripheral blood mononuclear cells (PBMCs), sampled when the disease was refractory, from a patient treated with antithyroid drugs. CDR3 sequence: CASGLNRDAVYEQYF. The CDR3 region has the DNA TGTGCTAGTGGTTTGAACCGGGACGCCGTGTACGAGCAGTACTTC.